Given below is one T cell receptor beta chain in context. This table comes from immunoSEQ multiplex PCR, and its TCRdb copy is limited to in-frame clones, with some not included. The sample contains tens of thousands of clones, roughly nine tenths of which appear only once. Germline V gene data show CDR1 as LNHDA and CDR2 as SQIVND (reference sequence). This CDR3 has 15 amino acids. Trimming left V 7 bases short and J 4 bases short, with 17 bases between. The source of the sample is a study of T cell changes during pregnancy in multiple sclerosis. The genes are TRBV19 and TRBJ1-3, with TRBD1 as a possible D gene (5 bases). The source was peripheral blood, collected in the third trimester of pregnancy. This TCR derives from a female donor in good health, enrolled as a control in a pregnancy study. The CDR3 nucleotides are TGTGCCAGTACCCACGGAGGGGTAGGAGGAAACACCATATATTTT. Translating gives CASTHGGVGGNTIYF.